One and the same sample provided the 29 T cell receptor beta chains below, sequenced in a study of cytomegalovirus exposure and HLA in healthy donors. Primers for the PCR totalled 60 Vbeta and 13 Jbeta. The assay was immunoSEQ multiplex PCR, and TCRdb's table has in-frame clones only and misses some. This sample's table reports about 150,000 clones. The specimen sequenced was PBMCs. The receptors here all came from a woman aged 50 to 65 in good health and CMV-seronegative.

The chain couples TRBV30 to TRBJ2-3; 8 nucleotides match TRBD2. The trim removed 0 bases at V and 2 bases at J, leaving 4 bases unmatched. Looked up from germline, CDR1 is GTSNPN and CDR2 is SVGIG (reference sequence). CDR3 size: 15 residues. CDR3 sequence (DNA): TGTGCCTGGAGTGTGGGACTAGGGACCACAGATACGCAGTATTTT. Translating gives CAWSVGLGTTDTQYF. The whole variable domain, filled in from reference TRBV30 and TRBJ2-3, reads SQTIHQWPATLVQPVGSPLSLECTVEGTSNPNLYWYRQAAGRGLQLLFYSVGIGQISSEVPQNLSASRPQDRQFILSSKKLLLSDSGFYLCAWSVGLGTTDTQYFGPGTRLTVL.

V is TRBV15 and J is TRBJ2-7; 12 positions match TRBD2. CDR1 LNHNV and CDR2 YYDKDF come from the germline V gene (reference sequence). The CDR3 sequence is 16 residues long. V lost 4 bases and J lost 5; bases outside the gene matches: 9. The CDR3 is CATSTRLAGDPHEQYF. Written as DNA, the CDR3 is TGTGCCACCAGCACCCGACTAGCGGGAGATCCCCACGAGCAGTACTTC.

The chain has TRBV10-1 and TRBJ1-2, with D hard to call. This CDR3 has 13 amino acids. Germline values: CDR1 WNHNN, CDR2 SYGVQD (reference sequence). Trimming took off 7 bases at V and 2 bases at J, with 11 bases between the two ends. The CDR3 bases are TGCGCCAGCATCCAGGCGTTGAACTATGGCTACACCTTC. This translates into CASIQALNYGYTF.

CDR3 bases: TGTGCCAGCAGTTCCCTGGGACAGGGCAACGAAAAACTGTTTTTT. It specifies CASSSLGQGNEKLFF. V gene TRBV6-5 combines with J gene TRBJ1-4, with 9 positions matching TRBD1. Per the germline V gene, CDR1 is MNHEY and CDR2 is SVGAGI. The CDR3 is made up of 15 amino acids. The junction had 8 bases not matched to a gene; V was cut back by 4 bases and J by 8 bases.

The chain carries TRBV7-2 and TRBJ1-5; weak D call: TRBD1 (5 bases). The CDR3 spans 13 residues. From germline, CDR1 is SGHTA and CDR2 FQGNSA. V lost 4 bases, J lost 5 bases, and 9 bases lay in between. The CDR3 DNA is TGTGCCAGCAGCTCCGACAGCCATCAGCCCCAGCATTTT. Its translation is CASSSDSHQPQHF.

The genes are TRBV5-1 and TRBJ1-1, with 8 nucleotides matching TRBD1. Unmatched junction bases numbered 9, after V lost 2 bases and J lost 3 bases. CDR1 and CDR2 from the germline V gene are SGHRS and YFSETQ. CDR3 length: 16 amino acids. In DNA, the CDR3 is TGCGCCAGCAGCTTATCAGGACAGGGATCAGACACTGAAGCTTTCTTT. Translated: CASSLSGQGSDTEAFF.

The V gene is TRBV5-1, the J gene TRBJ2-2; tentative D call: TRBD2 (7 bases). CDR1 and CDR2 from the germline V gene are SGHRS and YFSETQ. Trimming left V 2 bases short and J 6 bases short, with 11 bases between. This CDR3 contains 14 residues. CDR3 DNA: TGCGCCAGCAGCTTTGGGGGGGCTGCCGGGGAGCTGTTTTTT. This sequence encodes CASSFGGAAGELFF.

The gene calls are TRBV9 and TRBJ2-3, with 9 bases identical to TRBD2. Trimming removed 0 bases from V and 3 bases from J; junction bases left unmatched: 8. The CDR3 sequence is 17 residues long. Germline values: CDR1 SGDLS, CDR2 YYNGEE. CDR3 sequence: CASSVAGGSGGTDTQYF. CDR3 nucleotide sequence: TGTGCCAGCAGCGTAGCTGGGGGTAGCGGGGGAACAGATACGCAGTATTTT.

The chain uses TRBV7-2 and TRBJ1-1; the D is unclear. V was clipped by 0 bases and J by 3 bases, with 8 bases between them. Germline lookup yields CDR1 SGHTA and CDR2 FQGNSA. CDR3 length equals 14 residues. The CDR3 sequence: CASSLAAGYTEAFF. CDR3 in DNA: TGTGCCAGCAGCTTAGCGGCCGGGTACACTGAAGCTTTCTTT.

This chain links TRBV7-6 with TRBJ1-6; the D gene is possibly TRBD1 (5 bases). The V end lost 5 bases, the J end lost 7 bases, and 15 bases lay between the germline ends. This CDR3 is 15 amino acids long. The germline V gene has CDR1 SGHVS and CDR2 FNYEAQ. CDR3 sequence (DNA): TGTGCCAGCAGCCTCTCTCAGGGAGGAAATTCACCCCTCCACTTT. As protein: CASSLSQGGNSPLHF. Drawing the rest from reference TRBV7-6 and TRBJ1-6, the complete variable domain is GAGVSQSPRYKVTKRGQDVALRCDPISGHVSLYWYRQALGQGPEFLTYFNYEAQQDKSGLPNDRFSAERPEGSISTLTIQRTEQRDSAMYRCASSLSQGGNSPLHFGNGTRLTVT.

The V gene is TRBV25-1, the J gene TRBJ1-2, with a possible D match to TRBD1 (6 bases). Germline CDR1 MGHDK, CDR2 SYGVNS. V was shortened by 2 bases and J by 4 bases, with 8 bases between the two germline ends. This CDR3 is built from 13 residues. The chain's CDR3 is CASSETGSYGYTF. Written as DNA, the CDR3 is TGTGCCAGCAGTGAAACAGGGAGCTATGGCTACACCTTC.

V usage is TRBV18 and J usage is TRBJ2-6, with 7 bases matching TRBD1. After removal of 5 bases from V and 2 bases from J, the junction contained 6 bases not matched to a gene. CDR1 and CDR2 from the germline V gene are KGHSH and LQKENI. This CDR3 comprises 16 residues. This CDR3 reads CASSDPTGAGANVLTF. CDR3 nucleotides: TGTGCCAGCTCAGATCCTACAGGGGCTGGGGCCAACGTCCTGACTTTC.

The rearrangement joins TRBV4-3 to TRBJ2-7; D unresolved. V dropped 0 bases and J dropped 6 bases, with 9 bases sitting between them. The CDR3 is made up of 13 amino acids. Germline V gives CDR1 LGHNA, CDR2 YSLEER. This CDR3 is CASSQDGPGEQYF. The CDR3 nucleotides read TGCGCCAGCAGCCAAGACGGCCCGGGCGAGCAGTACTTC.

V is TRBV2 and J is TRBJ1-4, with 7 bases aligning to TRBD1. Germline V gene data show CDR1 as SNHLY and CDR2 as FYNNEI. With V trimmed by 4 bases and J by 10 bases, 15 bases remained unmatched. The CDR3 has 16 residues. The CDR3 sequence is CASSGDRQGRRVKLFF. Here the CDR3 DNA reads TGTGCCAGCAGTGGGGATAGACAGGGTCGGCGCGTAAAACTGTTTTTT. Variable domain in full (rest from reference TRBV2 and TRBJ1-4): EPEVTQTPSHQVTQMGQEVILRCVPISNHLYFYWYRQILGQKVEFLVSFYNNEISEKSEIFDDQFSVERPDGSNFTLKIRSTKLEDSAMYFCASSGDRQGRRVKLFFGSGTQLSVL.

This rearrangement joins TRBV7-9 to TRBJ1-5, with D perhaps TRBD1 (6 bases). V was cut by 5 bases and J by 5 bases, with 10 bases left in between. Germline lookup yields CDR1 SEHNR and CDR2 FQNEAQ (reference sequence). The CDR3 covers 13 residues. This CDR3 is CASSPNRDQPQHF. Here the CDR3 DNA reads TGTGCCAGCAGCCCCAACAGGGATCAGCCCCAGCATTTT.

This chain links TRBV7-9 with TRBJ1-2; a weak D match, TRBD1 (5 bases). Germline CDR1 reads SEHNR; CDR2 reads FQNEAQ (reference sequence). CDR3 length: 14 residues. Trimming took off 7 bases at V and 4 bases at J, with 16 bases between the two ends. The CDR3 coding sequence is TGTGCCAGCACCCTCGGGGGGGAAGGCTATGGCTACACCTTC. It encodes CASTLGGEGYGYTF. Full variable domain (outside the CDR3, taken from reference TRBV7-9 and TRBJ1-2): DTGVSQNPRHKITKRGQNVTFRCDPISEHNRLYWYRQTLGQGPEFLTYFQNEAQLEKSRLLSDRFSAERPKGSFSTLEIQRTEQGDSAMYLCASTLGGEGYGYTFGSGTRLTVV.

The V gene is TRBV11-3, the J gene TRBJ2-5; TRBD2 is a possible D gene (6 bases). The CDR3 has 17 residues. CDR1 is SGHNT and CDR2 is YENEEA in the germline V gene. V lost 0 bases to trimming and J lost 4 bases, with 18 bases between them. The CDR3 is CASSLDGGIPLPETQYF. As DNA, the CDR3 is TGTGCCAGCAGCTTAGATGGCGGGATCCCACTACCAGAGACCCAGTACTTC.

The V gene is TRBV27, the J gene TRBJ1-4; D is unresolved. There are 14 residues in the CDR3. V was trimmed by 3 bases and J by 7 bases, leaving 12 bases between them. Germline V lookup: CDR1 MNHEY, CDR2 SMNVEV (reference sequence). CDR3 nucleotide sequence: TGTGCCAGCAGTTTGAGACTGGCCGGTGAAAAACTGTTTTTT. It specifies CASSLRLAGEKLFF.

V is TRBV19 and J is TRBJ1-5; no clear D gene. This CDR3 has 16 amino acids. Germline loops: CDR1 LNHDA, CDR2 SQIVND (reference sequence). V was trimmed by 4 bases and J by 5 bases, leaving 18 bases between them. The CDR3: CASSTTLGRGYQPQHF. The CDR3 DNA sequence: TGTGCCAGTAGTACGACGCTAGGTCGAGGTTATCAGCCCCAGCATTTT.

The gene calls are TRBV29-1 and TRBJ1-1; no clear D gene. This CDR3 is built from 11 residues. Per the germline V gene, CDR1 is SQVTM and CDR2 is ANQGSEA. V lost 1 base, J lost 4 bases, and 4 bases lay in between. CDR3 in DNA: TGCAGCGTTGAAGTCGGCACTGAAGCTTTCTTT. Protein product: CSVEVGTEAFF.

The V and J genes are TRBV28 and TRBJ2-4, with TRBD1 identical over 10 bases. Germline CDR1 is MDHEN and CDR2 is SYDVKM. The length of the CDR3 is 21 residues. The junction had 20 bases not matched to a gene; V was cut back by 4 bases and J by 2 bases. CDR3 sequence reads: CASSYRVPRQGARSSKNIQYF. The CDR3 DNA sequence: TGTGCCAGCAGTTATAGGGTTCCCCGACAGGGGGCCCGGTCATCCAAAAACATTCAGTACTTC.

J is TRBJ2-7 and V is TRBV13; D is possibly TRBD2 (6 bases). The CDR3 consists of 13 residues. Germline CDR1 and CDR2: PRHDT and FYEKMQ (reference sequence). The V gene lost 6 bases and the J gene lost 5 bases, with 14 bases spanning the gap. The CDR3 DNA sequence: TGTGCCAGCAGTTCTACCGGGGGACACGAGCAGTACTTC. It encodes CASSSTGGHEQYF.

The chain is built from TRBV6-1 and TRBJ1-2, with D unresolved. The CDR3 covers 12 residues. Germline values: CDR1 MNHNS, CDR2 SASEGT. V lost 6 bases, J lost 4 bases, and 9 bases lay in between. CDR3 DNA: TGTGCCAGCAGCGTCAGAACCTATGGCTACACCTTC. It specifies CASSVRTYGYTF.

V is TRBV11-2 and J is TRBJ2-7; 10 bases are shared with TRBD1. The CDR3 is 16 residues long. Germline CDR1 SGHAT, CDR2 FQNNGV. Losses at the gene ends were 5 bases for V and 2 bases for J; bases not matched to a gene: 9. The CDR3 nucleotides read TGTGCCAGCAGCCTCTTCCCGGGACAGGGGCCCTACGAGCAGTACTTC. It translates to CASSLFPGQGPYEQYF.

The V and J genes are TRBV7-9 and TRBJ1-5; 7 bases agree with TRBD1. Germline V gene sequence: CDR1 SEHNR, CDR2 FQNEAQ (reference sequence). J gave up 3 bases and V 5 bases, and 7 bases lay outside the gene matches. This CDR3 is built from 15 residues. This CDR3 reads CASSRNGQVNQPQHF. The CDR3 DNA sequence: TGTGCCAGCAGCCGAAACGGACAGGTCAATCAGCCCCAGCATTTT.

The chain links TRBV15 to TRBJ2-2; D is uncertain. The length of the CDR3 is 16 residues. CDR1 LNHNV and CDR2 YYDKDF come from the germline V gene (reference sequence). Trimming took off 2 bases at V and 3 bases at J, with 13 bases between the two ends. The CDR3 loop reads CATSRPPGSDTGELFF. DNA for the CDR3: TGTGCCACCAGCAGACCACCCGGGTCGGACACCGGGGAGCTGTTTTTT.

This chain's CDR3 is CASSWDRADTEAFF. The DNA of the CDR3 is TGCGCCAGCAGCTGGGACAGGGCGGACACTGAAGCTTTCTTT. The V gene is TRBV5-1, the J gene TRBJ1-1; 9 bases match TRBD1. Trimming took 3 bases from V and 3 from J; bases not matched to a gene: 3. The CDR3 length is 14 residues. The V gene's germline CDR1 is SGHRS and CDR2 YFSETQ.

This sequence joins TRBV10-3 and TRBJ1-1; D possibly corresponds to TRBD1 (5 bases). V was clipped by 8 bases and J by 8 bases, with 9 bases between them. Germline V CDR1 and CDR2: ENHRY, SYGVKD. There are 10 residues in the CDR3. As DNA, the CDR3 is TGTGCCATCGGGAAGGGGGAAGCTTTCTTT. It codes for CAIGKGEAFF.

This sequence joins TRBV28 and TRBJ2-1; the match to TRBD2 covers 9 bases. The V and J ends lost 4 bases and 7 bases, in that order; junction bases with no gene match: 11. The CDR3 is 16 amino acids. Germline V gene sequence: CDR1 MDHEN, CDR2 SYDVKM. CDR3 DNA: TGTGCCAGCAGTTCCCCAGCGGGAGGCAGGAGAAATGAGCAGTTCTTC. Translating gives CASSSPAGGRRNEQFF. Combining the CDR3 with reference TRBV28 and TRBJ2-1 gives the whole variable domain DVKVTQSSRYLVKRTGEKVFLECVQDMDHENMFWYRQDPGLGLRLIYFSYDVKMKEKGDIPEGYSVSREKKERFSLILESASTNQTSMYLCASSSPAGGRRNEQFFGPGTRLTVL.